The 17 T cell receptor beta chains below all came from one sample that was sequenced in a study of CD8 T cells in ankylosing spondylitis. TCRdb re-analysed the 5' RACE reads in MiXCR, keeping a single row per CDR3 protein. The sample contains about 240,000 distinct CDR3 sequences, roughly a tenth of which appear only once. The sample taken for sequencing was blood, either unsorted or a sorted T cell fraction (not recorded which). The origin of the receptors is a male donor with ankylosing spondylitis or in good health (not recorded which).

This clonotype has at least ten counts. The gene calls are TRBV12-3 or TRBV12-4 and TRBJ1-2; possibly TRBD1 for D (5 bases). Trimming shortened V by 6 bases and J by 0 bases, and 17 bases separated the two germline ends. This CDR3 comprises 16 residues. The CDR3 DNA reads TGTGCCAGCAGGGGGGTCACAGGTGTAACTAACTATGGCTACACCTTC. As protein: CASRGVTGVTNYGYTF.

In its sample, this clonotype was seen many times. The V call is TRBV11-2, the J call TRBJ1-5; 7 bases agree with TRBD1. There are 14 residues in the CDR3. V was pared by 5 bases and J by 6 bases, with 7 bases of the junction left unmatched. Germline V lookup: CDR1 SGHAT, CDR2 FQNNGV. CDR3 nucleotides: TGTGCCAGCAGCCCTACACAGGGGCGTCAGCCCCAGCATTTT. It encodes CASSPTQGRQPQHF.

Ten or more counts support this clonotype. The CDR3 spells CASSLGSLGEQFF. The CDR3, as DNA: TGTGCCAGCAGCTTAGGGTCTCTTGGGGAGCAGTTCTTC. The V gene is TRBV7-9, the J gene TRBJ2-1, with no clear D. Germline CDR1 reads SEHNR; CDR2 reads FQNEAQ (reference sequence). The CDR3 spans 13 residues. V gave up 1 base and J gave up 10 bases, with 11 bases separating them.

This clonotype was counted a few times. The chain recombines TRBV3-1 with TRBJ2-7; the match to TRBD1 covers 9 bases. This CDR3 is built from 16 residues. CDR1 and CDR2 from the germline V gene are LGHDT and YNNKEL (reference sequence). Unmatched junction bases numbered 15, after V lost 3 bases and J lost 9 bases. CDR3: CASSHSGTGIGAVQYF. The CDR3 DNA sequence: TGTGCCAGCAGCCATTCCGGGACAGGGATCGGGGCGGTGCAGTACTTC.

This clonotype showed up many times. This chain joins TRBV5-1 and TRBJ2-3; 7 bases map to TRBD1. V was pared by 4 bases and J by 2 bases, with 7 bases of the junction left unmatched. The length of the CDR3 is 15 residues. Looked up from germline, CDR1 is SGHRS and CDR2 is YFSETQ. The CDR3 DNA reads TGCGCCAGCAGCCTCCAGGACAGGTACACAGATACGCAGTATTTT. It specifies CASSLQDRYTDTQYF.

This clonotype was seen many times. The V gene is TRBV15, the J gene TRBJ1-5; tentative D call: TRBD1 (6 bases). The V and J ends lost 0 bases and 6 bases respectively, with 6 bases between them. The germline gives CDR1 LNHNV, CDR2 YYDKDF (reference sequence). The CDR3 consists of 13 residues. CDR3 DNA sequence: TGTGCCACCAGCAGAGAACAGGGTCAGCCCCAGCATTTT. Its protein is CATSREQGQPQHF.

A note on this clonotype: A single base separates this from a much larger clone, so it may be a read error. The rearrangement joins TRBV5-1 to TRBJ2-2; possible D gene TRBD1, 5 bases. The CDR3 is 16 amino acids. CDR1 and CDR2 from the germline V gene are SGHRS and YFSETQ. The CDR3 coding sequence is TGCGTCAGCAGCCCGGACATATACCGTGGCACCGGGGAGCTGTTTTTT. This codes for CVSSPDIYRGTGELFF.

This clonotype was counted ten times or more. This chain links TRBV24-1 with TRBJ2-1, with TRBD1 identical over 11 bases. This CDR3 comprises 17 residues. Germline V gene data show CDR1 as KGHDR and CDR2 as SFDVKD. Trimming at V came to 5 bases and at J to 0 bases, leaving 5 bases not matched to a gene. The CDR3 DNA sequence: TGTGCCACCAGTGCACTAGGGACAGGGGGCTCCTACAATGAGCAGTTCTTC. Translated: CATSALGTGGSYNEQFF.

This clonotype came up many times. This chain uses TRBV20-1 with TRBJ1-2; D not certain. The CDR3 is 12 residues long. The V gene lost 4 bases and the J gene lost 8 bases, with 14 bases spanning the gap. The germline gives CDR1 DFQATT, CDR2 SNEGSKA (reference sequence). CDR3 residues: CSAMIARWGYTF. CDR3 nucleotides: TGCAGTGCTATGATTGCCCGGTGGGGCTACACCTTC.

DNA for the CDR3: TGTGCCAGCAGTGAATTCAAGGAGGCCGCTGACTACACCTTC. Its translation: CASSEFKEAADYTF. J is TRBJ1-2 and V is TRBV25-1; D is unresolved. Per germline, CDR1 MGHDK and CDR2 SYGVNS. This CDR3 contains 14 residues. Trimming stripped 1 base from V and 10 bases from J, with 16 bases between.

This clonotype was seen ten or more times. The V call is TRBV24-1, the J call TRBJ2-5; 9 nucleotides line up with TRBD2. The CDR3 sequence is 15 residues long. Germline CDR1 reads KGHDR; CDR2 reads SFDVKD. The V gene end was trimmed by 9 bases and the J gene end by 2 bases; junction bases not matched to a gene: 9. The DNA for the CDR3 is TGTGCCACCGAACCGACTAGCGGTCAACAAGAGACCCAGTACTTC. The encoded protein is CATEPTSGQQETQYF.

The chain joins TRBV7-9 to TRBJ1-2; no clear D. CDR1 is SEHNR, CDR2 FQNEAQ, per germline (reference sequence). The V and J ends lost 4 bases and 5 bases respectively, with 14 bases between them. The CDR3 consists of 14 residues. The CDR3 loop is CASSSSDAGYGYTF. The CDR3 DNA reads TGTGCCAGCAGCTCCTCGGACGCAGGATATGGCTACACCTTC.

For this clonotype: The junction departs from germline at one end; a sequencing error may be responsible. This chain joins TRBV12-3 or TRBV12-4 and TRBJ1-6; D unclear. The CDR3 is 16 residues long. The CDR3 loop is CASRYSESSYSSPLHF. CDR3 DNA sequence: TGTGCCAGCAGGTACTCGGAGAGCTCCTATAGTTCACCCCTCCACTTT.

The CDR3 spells CASRETYEQYF. The DNA for the CDR3 is TGTGCCAGCAGAGAAACCTACGAGCAGTACTTC. The rearrangement joins TRBV28 to TRBJ2-7; D remains unclear. Trimming cost V 6 bases and J 2 bases, with 5 bases left between them. The germline CDR1 and CDR2 sequences are MDHEN and SYDVKM. This CDR3 has 11 residues.

CDR3 sequence reads: CASSVEGSGSDIQYF. The CDR3 nucleotides are TGTGCCAGCAGTGTGGAGGGTTCGGGGTCGGACATTCAGTACTTC. The chain joins TRBV2 to TRBJ2-4; a possible D gene is TRBD2 (6 bases). This CDR3 has 15 amino acids. Germline lookup yields CDR1 SNHLY and CDR2 FYNNEI. V was trimmed by 4 bases and J by 8 bases, leaving 18 bases between them.

This clonotype appeared many times. The chain combines TRBV10-3 with TRBJ1-2; D is uncertain. This CDR3 spans 13 amino acids. The germline gives CDR1 ENHRY, CDR2 SYGVKD. V was cut by 6 bases and J by 7 bases, with 15 bases left in between. CDR3 sequence (DNA): TGTGCCATCAGCCAGAGCGCCACCGGTGGCTACACCTTC. Residues: CAISQSATGGYTF.

This CDR3 is CASSEETNTGELFF. CDR3 nucleotide sequence: TGTGCCAGCAGTGAAGAGACCAACACCGGGGAGCTGTTTTTT. The chain carries TRBV2 and TRBJ2-2, with no clear D. Germline-derived CDR1 and CDR2 are SNHLY and FYNNEI. The length of the CDR3 is 14 residues. Trimming cost V 1 base and J 2 bases, with 5 bases left between them.